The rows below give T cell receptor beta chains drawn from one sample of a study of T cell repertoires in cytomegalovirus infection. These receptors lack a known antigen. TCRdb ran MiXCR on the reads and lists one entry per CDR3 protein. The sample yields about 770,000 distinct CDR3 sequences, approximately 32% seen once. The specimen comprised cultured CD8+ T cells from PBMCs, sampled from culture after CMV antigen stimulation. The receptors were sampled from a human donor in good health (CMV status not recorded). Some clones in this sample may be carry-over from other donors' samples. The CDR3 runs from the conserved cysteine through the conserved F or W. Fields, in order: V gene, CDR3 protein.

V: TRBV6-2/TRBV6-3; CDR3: CASSYPQDAQLNQPQHF
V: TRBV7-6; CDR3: CASSLGTLGYEQFF
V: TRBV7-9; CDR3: CASSLVEVVQETQYF
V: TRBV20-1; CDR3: CSARASRPQETQYF
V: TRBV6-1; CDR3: CASSEEGRGYIQYF
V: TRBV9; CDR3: CASSVAGGGAGGELFF
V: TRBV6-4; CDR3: CASSVSQEDEKLFF
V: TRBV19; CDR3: CASRQGLGTEAFF
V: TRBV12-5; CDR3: CASGLVPAGNVYTF
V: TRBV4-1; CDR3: CASSQESGSHFVVRSPLHF
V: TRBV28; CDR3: CASSFPGVNQPQHF
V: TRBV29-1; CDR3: CSATIAGVEVEQFF
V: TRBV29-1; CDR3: CSVEASGNRGQYF
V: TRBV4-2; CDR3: CASSQDHVTAANQPQHF
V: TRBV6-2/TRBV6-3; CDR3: CASSHSGARDEQYF
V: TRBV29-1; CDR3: CSVLKLDRGDSYEQYF
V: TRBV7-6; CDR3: CASSLAGRVRGRYTEAFF
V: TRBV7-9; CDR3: CASSPGTGSGETQYF
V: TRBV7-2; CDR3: CASRPNRGVKGYTF
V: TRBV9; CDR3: CASSTSQAGTSTEAFF
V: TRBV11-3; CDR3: CASSRDPSYNEQFF
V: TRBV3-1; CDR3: CASSHVGTNQPQHF
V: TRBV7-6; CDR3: CAGSQQGAEEKLFF
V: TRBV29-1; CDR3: CSVDGGRAYNEQFF
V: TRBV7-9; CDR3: CASSSSKSGGSYGYTF
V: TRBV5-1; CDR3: CASSSVGQGAADTQYF
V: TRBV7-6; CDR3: CASSSGGNQWDEQFF
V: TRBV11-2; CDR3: CASSLSTDSYNEQFF
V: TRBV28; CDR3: CASTPWGQSNYIQYF
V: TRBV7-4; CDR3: CASRSPGVLRETQYF
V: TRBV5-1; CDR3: CASSLEGNWDILFF
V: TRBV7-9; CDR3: CASSLVDEQFF
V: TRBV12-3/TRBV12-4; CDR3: CASSFGTEVETQYF
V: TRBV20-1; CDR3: CSARARGDNEQFF
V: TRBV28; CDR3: CASMLPGDTEAFF
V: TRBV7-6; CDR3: CASSNDRAFNTGELFF
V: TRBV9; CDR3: CASSVAGSGQPQHF
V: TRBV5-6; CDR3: CASSSSLGQGAYYEQYF
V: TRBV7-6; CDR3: CASSSLGVLAGQETQNF
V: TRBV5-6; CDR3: CASSSQRSANQPQHF